The 29 T cell receptor beta chains given below trace back to one sample, sequenced in a study of T cell responses to AZD1222 COVID-19 vaccine. The method was immunoSEQ multiplex PCR; TCRdb's version includes in-frame clones alone and lacks a portion of them. This sample carries roughly 170,000 clones, roughly nine tenths of them seen once, and the ten largest clones take 1.5% to 2%. Sequenced here: peripheral blood, sampled on day 0 of AZD1222 vaccination. These receptors were obtained from an adult in good health.

The chain combines TRBV28 with TRBJ2-7; D ambiguous. The CDR3 length is 16 residues. Per germline, CDR1 MDHEN and CDR2 SYDVKM. The V and J ends lost 5 bases and 0 bases respectively, with 17 bases between them. The CDR3 DNA reads TGTGCCAGCAGTCACACCCGCGGCAGCAGCTCCTACGAGCAGTACTTC. Amino acid sequence: CASSHTRGSSSYEQYF.

This clone was observed once. The chain recombines TRBV24-1 with TRBJ2-5, with 7 bases matching TRBD1. The CDR3 runs 14 residues. The ends lost 3 bases at V and 2 bases at J; junction bases unmatched: 2. Germline CDR1 KGHDR, CDR2 SFDVKD. The CDR3 sequence is CATSDRGQQETQYF. The CDR3 bases are TGTGCCACCAGTGATAGGGGACAGCAAGAGACCCAGTACTTC.

This clone turned up a few times. This chain joins TRBV19 and TRBJ1-2; D might be TRBD1 (6 bases). Germline V gene data show CDR1 as LNHDA and CDR2 as SQIVND (reference sequence). The CDR3 is 12 residues long. Trimming pared 5 bases from V and 7 bases from J, leaving 11 bases between. For the CDR3, the DNA is TGTGCCAGTAGTTCGCGGGGGGCTGGCTACACCTTC. This translates into CASSSRGAGYTF. The variable domain in full, completed from reference TRBV19 and TRBJ1-2, reads DGGITQSPKYLFRKEGQNVTLSCEQNLNHDAMYWYRQDPGQGLRLIYYSQIVNDFQKGDIAEGYSVSREKKESFPLTVTSAQKNPTAFYLCASSSRGAGYTFGSGTRLTVV.

V and J are TRBV7-2 and TRBJ1-3; D unclear. Trimming removed 4 bases from V and 0 bases from J, with 4 bases in between. Germline V gene lookup returns CDR1 SGHTA and CDR2 FQGNSA. The CDR3 contains 13 residues. For the CDR3, the DNA is TGTGCCAGCAGCTCTACCTCTGGAAACACCATATATTTT. Translating gives CASSSTSGNTIYF.

This chain joins TRBV20-1 and TRBJ2-7, with D possibly being TRBD2 (6 bases). Germline values: CDR1 DFQATT, CDR2 SNEGSKA (reference sequence). CDR3 length: 13 residues. V lost 3 bases and J 5 bases, leaving 14 bases between the germline ends. For the CDR3, the DNA is TGCAGTGCTAGTTCCGGGAGATGGGACGAGCAGTACTTC. It codes for CSASSGRWDEQYF.

The chain uses TRBV28 and TRBJ1-1, with a possible D match to TRBD1 (6 bases). Germline loops: CDR1 MDHEN, CDR2 SYDVKM. This CDR3 region has 16 residues. V gave up 6 bases and J gave up 0 bases, with 17 bases separating them. Written as DNA, the CDR3 is TGTGCCAGCAGCAATTTAGGGGGGTGGTTGAACACTGAAGCTTTCTTT. Amino acid sequence: CASSNLGGWLNTEAFF.

The rearrangement links TRBV25-1 to TRBJ1-1, with 9 bases fitting TRBD1. This CDR3 has 13 residues. Germline V gene sequence: CDR1 MGHDK, CDR2 SYGVNS. V lost 4 bases to trimming and J lost 8 bases; unmatched junction nucleotides: 5. The CDR3 DNA reads as TGTGCCAGCAGTGGCCTCGGGACAGGGGAAGCTTTCTTT. It yields the protein CASSGLGTGEAFF.

The chain employs TRBV30 and TRBJ2-3, with TRBD2 matching 8 bases. Germline V CDR1 and CDR2: GTSNPN, SVGIG (reference sequence). V lost 0 bases and J lost 3; bases outside the gene matches: 5. The CDR3 sequence is 15 residues long. The CDR3 DNA follows: TGTGCCTGGAGTGTAACGGGAGGGCCAACAGATACGCAGTATTTT. Amino acid sequence: CAWSVTGGPTDTQYF. The full variable domain, with the rest looked up from reference TRBV30 and TRBJ2-3, is SQTIHQWPATLVQPVGSPLSLECTVEGTSNPNLYWYRQAAGRGLQLLFYSVGIGQISSEVPQNLSASRPQDRQFILSSKKLLLSDSGFYLCAWSVTGGPTDTQYFGPGTRLTVL.

The gene calls are TRBV19 and TRBJ2-3, with D maybe TRBD2 (6 bases). Germline assignment: CDR1 LNHDA and CDR2 SQIVND (reference sequence). The CDR3 is 17 residues long. Trimming left V 5 bases short and J 0 bases short, with 18 bases between. CDR3 coding DNA: TGTGCCAGTAGTTCACAACAGACTAGTGGGAGCACAGATACGCAGTATTTT. It codes for CASSSQQTSGSTDTQYF.

The chain carries TRBV7-2 and TRBJ1-4; D uncertain. The germline V gene encodes CDR1 SGHTA and CDR2 FQGNSA. This CDR3 region has 14 residues. V was trimmed by 4 bases and J by 0 bases, leaving 6 bases between them. The CDR3 DNA reads as TGTGCCAGCAGCTCCCAGTCAACTAATGAAAAACTGTTTTTT. Protein: CASSSQSTNEKLFF. The whole variable domain, remainder taken from reference TRBV7-2 and TRBJ1-4, is GAGVSQSPSNKVTEKGKDVELRCDPISGHTALYWYRQSLGQGLEFLIYFQGNSAPDKSGLPSDRFSAERTGGSVSTLTIQRTQQEDSAVYLCASSSQSTNEKLFFGSGTQLSVL.

This chain uses TRBV6-2 or TRBV6-3 with TRBJ1-2; 9 positions agree with TRBD1. This CDR3 has 14 amino acids. Germline CDR1 MNHEY, CDR2 SVGEGT. V lost 5 bases and J lost 4; bases outside the gene matches: 5. In DNA form, the CDR3 reads TGTGCCAGCAGTCGGGACAGGGCCGGCTATGGCTACACCTTC. This encodes CASSRDRAGYGYTF.

V usage is TRBV30 and J usage is TRBJ2-3; 10 bases align to TRBD2. The V gene's germline CDR1 is GTSNPN and CDR2 SVGIG (reference sequence). The CDR3 loop spans 15 amino acids. V dropped 4 bases and J dropped 2; count of bases not matched to a gene: 6. The CDR3 DNA is TGTGCCTGGACGCGGACTAGCGGATACACAGATACGCAGTATTTT. Protein: CAWTRTSGYTDTQYF.

The chain joins TRBV27 to TRBJ2-3; 11 bases fit TRBD2. Germline-derived CDR1 and CDR2 are MNHEY and SMNVEV (reference sequence). The length of the CDR3 is 17 residues. V gave up 4 bases and J gave up 2 bases; unmatched junction bases: 8. CDR3 sequence reads: CASSSTRTSGHTDTQYF. The CDR3 region has the DNA TGTGCCAGCAGTTCAACCAGGACTAGCGGGCACACAGATACGCAGTATTTT.

The rearrangement uses TRBV19 and TRBJ1-1; 11 nucleotides line up with TRBD1. The CDR3 is made up of 14 amino acids. The J segment lost 4 bases and the V segment lost 3 bases, leaving 1 base of the junction unmatched. Germline V gene sequence: CDR1 LNHDA, CDR2 SQIVND (reference sequence). This CDR3 reads CASSMDRGPTEAFF. CDR3 DNA: TGTGCCAGTAGTATGGACAGGGGGCCCACTGAAGCTTTCTTT.

The chain is built from TRBV28 and TRBJ2-3; TRBD1 aligns across 9 bases. CDR3 length: 12 residues. Germline CDR1 MDHEN, CDR2 SYDVKM. The CDR3 loop is CGTGVLTDTQYF. CDR3 bases: TGTGGGACAGGGGTTCTGACAGATACGCAGTATTTT.

The chain employs TRBV28 and TRBJ1-1; a possible D gene is TRBD1 (6 bases). Trimming shortened V by 8 bases and J by 5 bases, and 15 bases separated the two germline ends. The length of the CDR3 is 13 residues. Germline V CDR1 and CDR2: MDHEN, SYDVKM. CDR3 sequence reads: CASGWTDLTEAFF. The CDR3, as DNA: TGTGCCAGCGGATGGACAGATCTGACTGAAGCTTTCTTT.

The chain recombines TRBV15 with TRBJ1-5, with D possibly being TRBD1 (6 bases). The V and J ends lost 0 bases and 6 bases respectively, with 12 bases between them. Germline CDR1 LNHNV, CDR2 YYDKDF (reference sequence). CDR3 length: 15 amino acids. This chain's CDR3 is CATSRDRGEAQPQHF. The CDR3 nucleotides read TGTGCCACCAGCAGAGATAGGGGGGAAGCTCAGCCCCAGCATTTT.

The CDR3 DNA is TGTGCCAGCAGCCTGACAGGGCCCACAGATACGCAGTATTTT. Protein product: CASSLTGPTDTQYF. The V call is TRBV27, the J call TRBJ2-3, with TRBD1 matching over 7 bases. Trimming took 6 bases from V and 2 from J; bases not matched to a gene: 5. The germline V gene has CDR1 MNHEY and CDR2 SMNVEV (reference sequence). The CDR3 is 14 amino acids.

The chain combines TRBV28 with TRBJ1-2; D is unresolved. CDR1 and CDR2 from the germline V gene are MDHEN and SYDVKM. V dropped 4 bases and J dropped 4 bases, with 10 bases sitting between them. This CDR3 contains 13 residues. This CDR3 reads CASSSLGAYGYTF. The CDR3 DNA is TGTGCCAGCAGTTCCCTGGGAGCCTATGGCTACACCTTC.

V gene TRBV9 combines with J gene TRBJ1-1; D may be TRBD1 (5 bases). The V gene lost 7 bases and the J gene lost 0 bases, with 10 bases spanning the gap. This CDR3 region has 13 residues. CDR1 is SGDLS and CDR2 is YYNGEE in the germline V gene. The chain's CDR3 is CASSGTVNTEAFF. CDR3 DNA sequence: TGTGCCAGCTCCGGGACGGTGAACACTGAAGCTTTCTTT.

This chain joins TRBV19 and TRBJ2-1; 10 bases align to TRBD1. The germline CDR1 and CDR2 sequences are LNHDA and SQIVND (reference sequence). The CDR3 length is 17 residues. Germline trimming cut 7 bases from V and 2 bases from J; bases unmatched to any gene: 11. CDR3 DNA sequence: TGTGCCAGTATTCCGAAAAAGACAGGGGGCCCCTACAATGAGCAGTTCTTC. It is translated as CASIPKKTGGPYNEQFF.

The V gene is TRBV5-1, the J gene TRBJ2-2, with D uncertain. The CDR3 covers 13 residues. The germline V and J ends were trimmed by 2 bases and 5 bases, with 7 bases remaining between them. Germline loops: CDR1 SGHRS, CDR2 YFSETQ. The CDR3 DNA reads as TGCGCCAGCAGCTTCGAAGTAACCGGGGAGCTGTTTTTT. Its protein is CASSFEVTGELFF.

The chain has TRBV30 and TRBJ2-2, with 11 bases matching TRBD2. Germline assignment: CDR1 GTSNPN and CDR2 SVGIG (reference sequence). Germline trimming cut 2 bases from V and 2 bases from J; bases unmatched to any gene: 4. There are 16 residues in the CDR3. Here the CDR3 DNA reads TGTGCCTGGAGTTTTAGCGGGGGGGTTAACACCGGGGAGCTGTTTTTT. Protein sequence: CAWSFSGGVNTGELFF.

CDR3 nucleotide sequence: TGTGCCAGCAGTTTTCGGGGGGCACTGAACACTGAAGCTTTCTTT. This translates into CASSFRGALNTEAFF. This sequence joins TRBV28 and TRBJ1-1; a possible D gene is TRBD1 (6 bases). With 3 bases removed from V and 0 bases from J, the gap between germline ends came to 11 bases. This CDR3 has 15 residues. Germline V gives CDR1 MDHEN, CDR2 SYDVKM.

The rearrangement links TRBV28 to TRBJ2-5, with 8 positions matching TRBD1. Unmatched junction bases numbered 8, after V lost 5 bases and J lost 0 bases. The CDR3 has 16 residues. Germline-derived CDR1 and CDR2 are MDHEN and SYDVKM. The CDR3 reads CASSKTGTGDQETQYF. CDR3 coding DNA: TGTGCCAGCAGTAAGACCGGGACAGGTGACCAAGAGACCCAGTACTTC.

The V call is TRBV4-3, the J call TRBJ1-6; no reliable D call. Germline loops: CDR1 LGHNA, CDR2 YSLEER. The ends were cut back, 0 bases at V and 13 bases at J, with 13 bases in the middle. The CDR3 loop spans 14 amino acids. In nucleotides, the CDR3 is TGCGCCAGCAGCCAAGATCGGGGTTCGTCTCCCCTCCACTTT. Its translation is CASSQDRGSSPLHF.

The rearrangement links TRBV5-4 to TRBJ2-7; maybe TRBD1 (5 bases). The ends were cut back, 5 bases at V and 6 bases at J, with 15 bases in the middle. In germline, CDR1 is SGHNT, CDR2 YYREEE (reference sequence). CDR3 length equals 13 residues. The CDR3 nucleotides are TGTGCCAGCAGAAAAAAACAGGTGGGCGAGCAGTACTTC. This sequence encodes CASRKKQVGEQYF.

The chain carries TRBV13 and TRBJ1-6, with D tentatively TRBD1 (5 bases). The CDR3 has 13 amino acids. Germline V CDR1 and CDR2: PRHDT, FYEKMQ (reference sequence). V was cut by 2 bases and J by 13 bases, with 12 bases left in between. The CDR3, as DNA: TGTGCCAGCAGCTTATTTCTGGGGCAGCCCCTCCACTTT. As protein: CASSLFLGQPLHF. The full variable domain, its missing parts supplied by reference TRBV13 and TRBJ1-6, is AAGVIQSPRHLIKEKRETATLKCYPIPRHDTVYWYQQGPGQDPQFLISFYEKMQSDKGSIPDRFSAQQFSDYHSELNMSSLELGDSALYFCASSLFLGQPLHFGNGTRLTVT.

The chain combines TRBV27 with TRBJ1-4; tentative D call: TRBD1 (6 bases). The length of the CDR3 is 14 residues. In germline, CDR1 is MNHEY, CDR2 SMNVEV (reference sequence). V was pared by 3 bases and J by 6 bases, with 11 bases between. The CDR3 here is CASSLGGRDEKLFF. CDR3 DNA sequence: TGTGCCAGCAGTTTGGGGGGCCGAGATGAAAAACTGTTTTTT.